The T cell receptor beta chain described here comes from a study of T-cell reconstitution after alpha-beta-depleted transplantation in children. This clonotype was observed a few times. Preparation of the TCRbeta library involved a method that used unique molecular identifiers. TCRdb ran MiXCR on the PCR reads and lists one entry per CDR3 protein. The sample holds around 400,000 distinct CDR3 sequences, over 20% seen once. Germline loops: CDR1 ENHRY, CDR2 SYGVKD. The ends were cut back, 2 bases at V and 3 bases at J, with 12 bases in the middle. This CDR3 region has 15 residues. The sample consisted of PBMCs from the stem cell graft donor, taken from the stem cell graft. This sequence joins TRBV10-3 and TRBJ2-3; D remains unclear. The receptor comes from a human donor who donated a stem cell graft to a child with acute myeloid leukemia. Here the CDR3 reads CAISERPDGTDTQYF. DNA for the CDR3: TGTGCCATCAGTGAGCGTCCCGATGGGACAGATACGCAGTATTTT.